This TCR beta chain was sequenced during a study of shared T cell receptors in the human thymus. TCRdb's copy holds only in-frame clones and misses some; the assay was immunoSEQ multiplex PCR. The sample has more than 300,000 clones, 95% seen once. Germline values: CDR1 LGHNA, CDR2 YSLEER. This CDR3 spans 16 amino acids. V gave up 6 bases and J gave up 1 base, with 18 bases separating them. The V gene is TRBV4-3, the J gene TRBJ1-1; D possibly corresponds to TRBD1 (6 bases). The clonotype originates from a human donor. The specimen sequenced was thymocytes. The CDR3 region has the DNA TGCGCCAGCAGGCATGTTCTTGACAGGCAGAACACTGAAGCTTTCTTT. It yields the protein CASRHVLDRQNTEAFF.